The clone carrying this T cell receptor (beta chain) came up a few times. Its target is not known. Arm-PCR of CDR3 regions with iRepertoire HTBI primers generated TCR beta libraries. TCRdb ran MiXCR on the multiplex PCR reads and lists one entry per CDR3 protein. The sample shows roughly 300,000 distinct CDR3 sequences, 22% of them seen only once. CDR3 length equals 13 residues. With 5 bases removed from V and 9 bases from J, the gap between germline ends came to 14 bases. Looked up from germline, CDR1 is SGHTA and CDR2 is FQGNSA. This sample is drawn from a study of regulatory T cells in long-lasting Graves disease. Background on the study: Over-5-year antithyroid drug use with positive TSH receptor antibodies defined persistent Graves' disease in the study. Study conclusions and caveats: Relative to new patients (approximately 1,000), persistent patients exhibited greater sharing of public clonotypes (2,741). Persistent disease was characterized by preferential usage of TRBV28, TRBJ1-2 and TRBJ2-5.

Time point meaning: persistent/refractory GD, antithyroid drugs over 5 years with positive TRAb. Extracted RNA from PBMCs served as the source of the TCR library. This TCR was sampled from a female donor with Graves disease. Sequences were derived from peripheral blood mononuclear cells (PBMCs), sampled when the disease was refractory, from a patient treated with antithyroid drugs. J is TRBJ2-1 and V is TRBV7-2; D is undetermined. In DNA form, the CDR3 reads TGTGCCAGCAGCCCCTATACCCTCCCTGAGCAGTTCTTC. Amino acids: CASSPYTLPEQFF.